Presented here are 17 T cell receptor beta chains from one specimen sequenced in a study of T-cell memory formation after mild COVID-19. TCRdb redid the calling of the 5' RACE reads with MiXCR, one entry per CDR3 protein. Of 100,000 to 150,000 distinct CDR3 sequences listed, less than 6.5% are singletons. What was sequenced was PBMCs or a T cell subset sorted from them (not recorded which). The receptors come from an adult woman who had mild COVID-19 (a few samples of this study predate the infection). Cell type and time point are not known.

This clonotype showed up many times. CDR3 residues: CASSQAGPGLARTQYF. The DNA for the CDR3 is TGTGCCAGCAGCCAAGCAGGTCCGGGACTAGCACGTACGCAGTATTTT. This chain connects TRBV3-1 to TRBJ2-3, with 9 bases fitting TRBD2. Per germline, CDR1 LGHDT and CDR2 YNNKEL (reference sequence). The CDR3 is 16 amino acids. V trimming: 1 base; J trimming: 8 bases; junction bases outside the gene matches: 10.

This clonotype was detected a few times. The rearrangement joins TRBV12-3 or TRBV12-4 to TRBJ1-1; D might be TRBD1 (5 bases). Between the trimmed V and J ends, which lost 6 bases and 6 bases, there was a span of 17 bases. The CDR3 sequence is 14 residues long. The CDR3 loop reads CASSLTRAGAEAFF. In DNA, the CDR3 is TGTGCCAGCAGCCTAACGAGGGCGGGGGCTGAAGCTTTCTTT.

This rearrangement joins TRBV5-1 to TRBJ2-1, with D possibly TRBD2 on 6 matching bases. This CDR3 contains 15 residues. V lost 0 bases, J lost 9 bases, and 16 bases lay in between. The V gene's germline CDR1 is SGHRS and CDR2 YFSETQ. The CDR3 is CASSLVDYRRGEQFF. Here the CDR3 DNA reads TGCGCCAGCAGCTTGGTGGACTACCGCCGGGGTGAGCAGTTCTTC.

A note on this clonotype: One end of the junction fails to match germline, which may point to a read error. The rearrangement joins TRBV5-1 to TRBJ1-4; 12 bases are shared with TRBD1. Germline CDR1 reads SGHRS; CDR2 reads YFSETQ. This CDR3 has 15 amino acids. CDR3 DNA: TGCGCCAGCAGAGGGACAGGGGGCCCAAATGAAAAACTGTCTTTT. This gives the protein CASRGTGGPNEKLSF.

This clonotype showed up just a few times. Here the CDR3 DNA reads TGTGCCAGCAGTTACGAGGGCGGCGGGGGGGCCGGGGAGCTGTTTTTT. Protein: CASSYEGGGGAGELFF. V gene TRBV6-5 combines with J gene TRBJ2-2, with 9 nucleotides matching TRBD2. V lost 2 bases, J lost 6 bases, and 7 bases stayed unmatched. Germline V gives CDR1 MNHEY, CDR2 SVGAGI. The CDR3 sequence is 16 residues long.

This clonotype was detected a few times. J is TRBJ2-1 and V is TRBV20-1; 10 nucleotides line up with TRBD2. This CDR3 is 15 amino acids long. V was clipped by 6 bases and J by 6 bases; unmatched bases: 11. The V gene's germline CDR1 is DFQATT and CDR2 SNEGSKA (reference sequence). In nucleotides, the CDR3 is TGCAGTGCATCGACGAGCGGGAGGGCCTTCAATGAGCAGTTCTTC. Translated: CSASTSGRAFNEQFF.

This clonotype showed up just once. Since a much larger clone is just one base distant, this may be a read error. V is TRBV5-1 and J is TRBJ2-5; tentatively, D is TRBD1 (6 bases). The CDR3 is 14 amino acids. Germline V gene data show CDR1 as SGHRS and CDR2 as YFSETQ. With 0 bases removed from V and 4 bases from J, the gap between germline ends came to 10 bases. The CDR3 DNA is TGCGCCAGCAGCTTGGCACAGGGCCTAGAGACCCAGTACTTC. Amino acid sequence: CASSLAQGLETQYF.

This clonotype was counted many times. V and J are TRBV6-5 and TRBJ2-7, with D perhaps TRBD1 or TRBD2 (5 bases each). The germline gives CDR1 MNHEY, CDR2 SVGAGI. This CDR3 comprises 12 residues. V dropped 9 bases and J dropped 1 base, with 10 bases sitting between them. As DNA, the CDR3 is TGTGCCAGTGGGGGACGGTCCTACGAGCAGTACTTC. This gives the protein CASGGRSYEQYF.

Only a few counts were recorded for this clonotype. The CDR3, as DNA: TGCAGTGCTAGCAGGAAACCCACTGAAGCTTTCTTT. Translating it yields CSASRKPTEAFF. This chain joins TRBV20-1 and TRBJ1-1; no clear D. CDR1 is DFQATT, CDR2 SNEGSKA, per germline (reference sequence). The CDR3 spans 12 residues. V was cut by 3 bases and J by 4 bases, with 9 bases left in between.

The V call is TRBV7-9, the J call TRBJ2-3; 7 nucleotides align to TRBD2. The CDR3 spans 16 residues. V trimming: 5 bases; J trimming: 5 bases; junction bases outside the gene matches: 13. CDR1 and CDR2 from the germline V gene are SEHNR and FQNEAQ (reference sequence). CDR3 sequence reads: CASSPLRGGPKDTQYF. The CDR3 DNA follows: TGTGCCAGCAGCCCACTTAGGGGAGGGCCGAAAGATACGCAGTATTTT.

This clonotype was detected ten times or more. The CDR3 region has the DNA TGTGCCAGCAGCCCCGGAAAGGGGGCAGGTGCGACGGAAAAACTGTTTTTT. This codes for CASSPGKGAGATEKLFF. The V call is TRBV9, the J call TRBJ1-4; 7 positions match TRBD1. Germline V gene data show CDR1 as SGDLS and CDR2 as YYNGEE. This CDR3 contains 17 residues. V gave up 4 bases and J gave up 8 bases; unmatched junction bases: 17. The entire variable domain, with the rest obtained from reference TRBV9 and TRBJ1-4, is as follows: DSGVTQTPKHLITATGQRVTLRCSPRSGDLSVYWYQQSLDQGLQFLIQYYNGEERAKGNILERFSAQQFPDLHSELNLSSLELGDSALYFCASSPGKGAGATEKLFFGSGTQLSVL.

The rearrangement joins TRBV3-1 to TRBJ2-7, with D perhaps matching TRBD1 (5 bases). This CDR3 contains 14 residues. In germline, CDR1 is LGHDT, CDR2 YNNKEL (reference sequence). The V gene lost 3 bases and the J gene lost 2 bases, with 11 bases spanning the gap. CDR3 nucleotides: TGTGCCAGCAGCCACCGGACATTACCCTACGAGCAGTACTTC. This encodes CASSHRTLPYEQYF.

This chain uses TRBV15 with TRBJ1-5, with 12 positions matching TRBD1. Trimming cost V 6 bases and J 5 bases; bases outside gene matches: 5. CDR1 is LNHNV, CDR2 YYDKDF, per germline (reference sequence). CDR3 length: 15 amino acids. CDR3 DNA sequence: TGTGCCACCAGTCGGGACAGGGGGCGCGATCAGCCCCAGCATTTT. Its protein is CATSRDRGRDQPQHF. Using reference TRBV15 and TRBJ1-5 for the parts outside the CDR3, the full variable domain is DAMVIQNPRYQVTQFGKPVTLSCSQTLNHNVMYWYQQKSSQAPKLLFHYYDKDFNNEADTPDNFQSRRPNTSFCFLDIRSPGLGDTAMYLCATSRDRGRDQPQHFGDGTRLSIL.

This clonotype came up many times. This chain uses TRBV5-6 with TRBJ1-1; tentatively, D is TRBD1 (6 bases). CDR1 and CDR2 from the germline V gene are SGHDT and YYEEEE. The CDR3 has 16 amino acids. Trimming took off 3 bases at V and 0 bases at J, with 15 bases between the two ends. CDR3 nucleotide sequence: TGTGCCAGCAGCTCGGGGACACCTCTCATGAACACTGAAGCTTTCTTT. This encodes CASSSGTPLMNTEAFF.

This clonotype occurred a few times. The chain employs TRBV25-1 and TRBJ2-7; TRBD1 is a possible D gene (6 bases). The CDR3 runs to 15 residues. CDR1 is MGHDK and CDR2 is SYGVNS in the germline V gene. The ends were cut back, 5 bases at V and 0 bases at J, with 14 bases in the middle. CDR3 bases: TGTGCCAGCAGTCACGAGGACAGATTCTCCTACGAGCAGTACTTC. This encodes CASSHEDRFSYEQYF.

Only a few counts were recorded for this clonotype. The rearrangement links TRBV30 to TRBJ2-3; 14 bases match TRBD2. The germline gives CDR1 GTSNPN, CDR2 SVGIG (reference sequence). After removal of 6 bases from V and 4 bases from J, the junction contained 12 bases not matched to a gene. This CDR3 has 17 amino acids. As DNA, the CDR3 is TGTGCCTGTCAGGACGCCGGGACTAGCGGGAGATCAGATACGCAGTATTTT. Protein product: CACQDAGTSGRSDTQYF.

The chain joins TRBV24-1 to TRBJ2-6; D gene uncertain. Trimming stripped 3 bases from V and 5 bases from J, with 7 bases between. Germline loops: CDR1 KGHDR, CDR2 SFDVKD. The CDR3 extends over 14 amino acids. The CDR3: CATSDGGRANVLTF. DNA of the CDR3: TGTGCCACCAGTGATGGCGGACGGGCCAACGTCCTGACTTTC.